The present TCR beta chain was sequenced within a study of T-cell memory formation after mild COVID-19. Germline V gene data show CDR1 as DFQATT and CDR2 as SNEGSKA (reference sequence). The ends were cut back, 2 bases at V and 3 bases at J, with 17 bases in the middle. The CDR3 covers 16 residues. TCR alpha and TCR beta cDNA libraries carrying sample barcodes and UMIs came from 5'RACE with constant-segment primers. Each CDR3 protein gets one entry after TCRdb re-called the 5' RACE reads with MiXCR. The data contain hundreds of thousands of distinct CDR3 sequences, roughly 22% of them singletons. Study-wide points: In pre-infection memory, a portion of responding clones appeared, which suggested that cross-reactive memory joined.

As for this clonotype: Its cognate antigen is unknown.

The rearrangement uses TRBV20-1 and TRBJ2-1; D not resolved. The material sequenced was PBMCs or a T cell subset sorted from them (not recorded which). The clonotype comes from an adult woman who had mild COVID-19 (a few samples of this study predate the infection). Cell type and time point are not known. CDR3 sequence (DNA): TGCAGTGCTAGAACCATATCGCGAACTGGCTACAATGAGCAGTTCTTC. Its protein product is CSARTISRTGYNEQFF.